This T cell receptor (beta chain) was identified during a study of technical replicates of blood from several donors (dated by TCRdb to about 2017). To note about this clone: Its antigen is unknown. One base away there is no much larger clone; base qualities are not given.

The library was made by the immunoSEQ multiplex PCR assay. The clones in this table, taken by TCRdb from immuneACCESS, are in-frame only. Not every clone is retained; where verified, under half of the shortfall comes from an unresolved V gene, and the cause of the rest is unknown. Within this sample are roughly 72,000 clones, with roughly 96% of them counted one time only. The ten largest clonotypes hold roughly 0.34% of the sample. This sequence was found in a human donor in good health. Specimen: T cells isolated from PBMCs.

The DNA reads TGTGCCAGCAGCCCCACCTCTAGCGGGAGGGCAGATACGCAGTATTTT. Its translation is CASSPTSSGRADTQYF. The chain was built from TRBV11-1 and TRBJ2-3, and TRBD2 matches 12 of the central bases. The germline V end is reduced by 5 bases and the J end by 4 bases; junction bases left unmatched: 7. The CDR3 runs 16 residues from the cysteine to the phenylalanine. CDR3 DNA is the only sequence kept; it has 48 bases, read in frame from the first base. According to the germline V gene (reference sequence), CDR1 reads SGHAT and CDR2 reads FQDESV.